This TCR beta chain was found in a study of identical twins. Notes on the study in general: Cord blood beta clonotypes present at high abundance carried fewer insertions; no such pattern appeared in memory repertoires. Excess twin sharing in beta out-of-frame sequences was weaker. Invariant T cells like MAIT and iNKT could partly confound the zero-insertion analyses.

Trimming cost V 0 bases and J 8 bases, with 13 bases left between them. The CDR3 loop spans 14 amino acids. CDR1 is MNHNS and CDR2 is SASEGT in the germline V gene. This clonotype showed up just a few times. What it binds is not known. Unique molecular identifiers were present on the cDNA, and a universal primer site came from template switching. MiXCR, applied by TCRdb to the 5' RACE reads, yields one record per CDR3 protein. The repertoire holds around 340,000 distinct CDR3 sequences, with around 12% as singletons. These data were also filed under a second study, of yellow fever vaccine responses in identical twins.

Material for sequencing was CD8+ T cells sorted from blood. The receptor comes from a woman aged 18-29 years in good health. The J gene is TRBJ2-5, the V gene TRBV6-1; TRBD1 might be the D (6 bases). DNA for the CDR3: TGTGCCAGCAGTGAAGCCGGGGACATTATAACCCAGTACTTC. Its translation is CASSEAGDIITQYF.